This T cell receptor (beta chain) was observed in a study of post-analysis software for immune sequencing data. Whole-study context: The courses of disease that were included comprised relapsing-remitting, secondary progressive and progressive-relapsing multiple sclerosis. Study-level findings and limits: Among multiple sclerosis patients, normalized Chao1 diversity was significantly below that of controls. Pronounced co-clustering by F measure was evident among identically batched samples.

TCR beta cDNA libraries included unique molecular identifiers. T cells, about 0.9 to 11 million of them, yielded some 500,000 cDNA molecules. MiXCR was run by TCRdb on the PCR reads, yielding one entry per CDR3 protein. The sample holds roughly 800,000 distinct CDR3 sequences, 53% seen once. To note about this clonotype: Antigen specificity is unknown.

The sample was blood. The clonotype originates from a girl aged 10-17 years with multiple sclerosis.

CDR3 in DNA: TGTGCCAGCAGCGCAGGCCTAACGAGTAGCGGGAGAGGGAATGAGCAGTTCTTC. It is translated as CASSAGLTSSGRGNEQFF. The chain couples TRBV7-9 to TRBJ2-1; 9 bases are a match to TRBD2. Germline V gene data show CDR1 as SEHNR and CDR2 as FQNEAQ (reference sequence). V lost 5 bases, J lost 7 bases, and 18 bases stayed unmatched. The CDR3 consists of 18 residues. Supplemented by reference TRBV7-9 and TRBJ2-1, the full variable domain reads DTGVSQNPRHKITKRGQNVTFRCDPISEHNRLYWYRQTLGQGPEFLTYFQNEAQLEKSRLLSDRFSAERPKGSFSTLEIQRTEQGDSAMYLCASSAGLTSSGRGNEQFFGPGTRLTVL.